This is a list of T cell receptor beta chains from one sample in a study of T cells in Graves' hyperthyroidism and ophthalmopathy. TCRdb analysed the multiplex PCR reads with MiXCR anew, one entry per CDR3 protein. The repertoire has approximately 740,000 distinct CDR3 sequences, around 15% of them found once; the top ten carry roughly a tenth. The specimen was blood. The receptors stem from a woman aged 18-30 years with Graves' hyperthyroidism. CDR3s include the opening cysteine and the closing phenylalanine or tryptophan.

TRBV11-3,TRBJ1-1,CASSLQGPEAFF
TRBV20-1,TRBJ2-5,CSAIPGTHEETQYF
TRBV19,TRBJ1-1,CASAQGFVAFF
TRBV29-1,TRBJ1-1,CSASGRTNTEAFF
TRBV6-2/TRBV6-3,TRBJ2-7,CASRRPGLGELYEQYF
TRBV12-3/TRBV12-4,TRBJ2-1,CASSRGLAGPRNEQFF
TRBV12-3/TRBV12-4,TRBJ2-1,CASSSRTRTSYNEQFF
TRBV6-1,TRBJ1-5,CASSRDRGYQPQHF
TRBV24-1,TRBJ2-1,CATSQTGNEQFF
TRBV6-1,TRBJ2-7,CASSPATVRAYSYEQYF